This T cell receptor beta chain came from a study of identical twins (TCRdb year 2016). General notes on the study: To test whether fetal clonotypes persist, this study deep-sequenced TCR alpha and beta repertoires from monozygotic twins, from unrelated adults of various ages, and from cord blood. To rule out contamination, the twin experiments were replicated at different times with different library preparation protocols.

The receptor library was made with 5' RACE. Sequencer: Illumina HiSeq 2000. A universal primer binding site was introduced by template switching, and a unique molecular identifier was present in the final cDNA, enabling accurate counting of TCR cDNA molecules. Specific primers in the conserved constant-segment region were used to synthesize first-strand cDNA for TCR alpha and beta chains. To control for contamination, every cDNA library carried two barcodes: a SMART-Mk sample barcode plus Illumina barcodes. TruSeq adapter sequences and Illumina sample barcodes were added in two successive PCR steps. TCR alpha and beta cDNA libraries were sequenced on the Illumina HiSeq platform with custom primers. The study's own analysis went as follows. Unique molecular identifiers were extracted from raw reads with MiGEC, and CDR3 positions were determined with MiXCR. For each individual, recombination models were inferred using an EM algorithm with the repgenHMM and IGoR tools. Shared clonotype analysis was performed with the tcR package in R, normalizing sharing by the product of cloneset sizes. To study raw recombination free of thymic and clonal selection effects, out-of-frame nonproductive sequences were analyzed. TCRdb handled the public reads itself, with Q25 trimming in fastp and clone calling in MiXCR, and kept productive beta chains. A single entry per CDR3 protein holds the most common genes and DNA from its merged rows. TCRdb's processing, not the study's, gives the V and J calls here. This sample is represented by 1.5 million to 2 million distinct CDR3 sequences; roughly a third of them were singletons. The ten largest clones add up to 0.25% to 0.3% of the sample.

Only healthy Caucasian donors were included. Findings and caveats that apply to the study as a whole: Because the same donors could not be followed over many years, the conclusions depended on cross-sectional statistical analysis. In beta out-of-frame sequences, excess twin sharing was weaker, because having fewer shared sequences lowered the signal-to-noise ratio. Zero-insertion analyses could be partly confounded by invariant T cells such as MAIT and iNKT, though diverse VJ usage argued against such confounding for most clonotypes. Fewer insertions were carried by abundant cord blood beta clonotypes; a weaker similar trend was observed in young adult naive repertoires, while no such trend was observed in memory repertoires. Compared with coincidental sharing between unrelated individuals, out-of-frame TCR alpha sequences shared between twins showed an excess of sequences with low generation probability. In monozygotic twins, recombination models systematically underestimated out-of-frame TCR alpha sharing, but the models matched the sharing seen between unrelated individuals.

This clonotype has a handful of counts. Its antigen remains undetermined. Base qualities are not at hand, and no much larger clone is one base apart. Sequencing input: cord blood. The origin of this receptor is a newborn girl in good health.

The bases are TGTGCCAGCAGTTCCTCGAAGGGAGGGCACCATGAGCAGTTCTTC. This gives the protein CASSSSKGGHHEQFF. The chain employs TRBV28 and TRBJ2-1, with TRBD2 matching 7 junction bases. The CDR1 and CDR2 encoded by the germline V gene are MDHEN and SYDVKM. Germline trimming amounts to 4 bases on V and 8 bases on J, with 11 as the count of junction bases outside the gene matches. From its cysteine to its phenylalanine, the CDR3 spans 15 amino acids. Left in the record is the CDR3 DNA by itself, 45 bases read in frame from the first base.